This entry lists 10 T cell receptor beta chains sequenced from one sample in a study of human T cells and chemical hapten exposure. Indicated time point: pre-sensitization, week 0. Treatment reported: therapeutic diphenylcyclopropenone sensitization with weekly scalp DPC. TCRdb recomputed calls from the RACE reads with MiXCR, one row per CDR3 protein. The sample has more than 80,000 distinct CDR3 sequences, 10% to 14% seen once; the top ten hold 3.1%. Sample: whole blood, taken in connection with sensitization to the hapten diphenylcyclopropenone (DPC). The receptors derive from an older woman with alopecia areata. Some clones in this sample may be carry-over from other donors' samples.

This clonotype occurred a few times. The chain links TRBV3-1 to TRBJ1-2, with D unclear. CDR3 size: 14 residues. The germline V gene encodes CDR1 LGHDT and CDR2 YNNKEL (reference sequence). Trimming stripped 0 bases from V and 13 bases from J, with 18 bases between. This CDR3 is CASSQEGAVMACTF. CDR3 coding DNA: TGTGCCAGCAGCCAAGAAGGTGCAGTAATGGCGTGCACCTTC.

A remark on this clonotype: Relative to the germline gene, one junction end is altered; a read error may explain this. This chain connects TRBV3-1 to TRBJ2-3; possibly TRBD2 for D (6 bases). The CDR3 is made up of 14 amino acids. Per the germline V gene, CDR1 is LGHDT and CDR2 is YNNKEL (reference sequence). CDR3 in amino acids: CVSSLGTSTDTQYF. CDR3 DNA: TGTGTCAGCAGCCTAGGGACTAGCACAGATACGCAGTATTTT.

The V gene is TRBV30, the J gene TRBJ2-1, with 7 bases that match TRBD1. The J segment lost 0 bases and the V segment lost 5 bases, leaving 10 bases of the junction unmatched. Germline lookup yields CDR1 GTSNPN and CDR2 SVGIG (reference sequence). The CDR3 covers 16 residues. CDR3 protein: CAWAKQGLISYNEQFF. The CDR3, as DNA: TGTGCCTGGGCCAAACAGGGGTTGATCTCCTACAATGAGCAGTTCTTC.

The V and J genes are TRBV20-1 and TRBJ2-5; 7 nucleotides match TRBD2. Germline CDR1 is DFQATT and CDR2 is SNEGSKA (reference sequence). This CDR3 comprises 16 residues. After removal of 1 base from V and 0 bases from J, the junction contained 8 bases not matched to a gene. The CDR3, as DNA: TGCAGTGCTAGAGGGGAGGGACTACCTAACCAAGAGACCCAGTACTTC. Translating gives CSARGEGLPNQETQYF.

The chain combines TRBV7-3 with TRBJ2-2; tentative D call: TRBD1 (6 bases). This CDR3 region has 15 residues. Germline lookup yields CDR1 SGHTA and CDR2 FQGTGA. Trimming removed 5 bases at V and 7 bases at J, with 17 bases between. The CDR3 protein is CASSPRGPRNGELFF. The CDR3 DNA follows: TGTGCCAGCAGCCCCAGGGGCCCTCGGAACGGGGAGCTGTTTTTT.

V gene TRBV30 combines with J gene TRBJ2-7; D possibly corresponds to TRBD1 (5 bases). The V and J ends lost 2 bases and 4 bases respectively, with 9 bases between them. Germline CDR1 is GTSNPN and CDR2 is SVGIG (reference sequence). The CDR3 extends over 12 amino acids. The CDR3 DNA follows: TGTGCCTGGAGTCAGAAGGGGTACGAGCAGTACTTC. Translation gives CAWSQKGYEQYF.

This clonotype occurred many times. The V gene is TRBV3-1, the J gene TRBJ2-5; 10 positions agree with TRBD2. The V gene's germline CDR1 is LGHDT and CDR2 YNNKEL (reference sequence). The CDR3 spans 15 residues. V dropped 4 bases and J dropped 1; count of bases not matched to a gene: 3. CDR3 sequence: CASSLRLAGQETQYF. In DNA, the CDR3 is TGTGCCAGCAGCCTTCGACTAGCGGGCCAAGAGACCCAGTACTTC.

This clonotype was observed at least ten times. The chain couples TRBV7-8 to TRBJ2-1; TRBD1 matches 11 bases. CDR3 length equals 17 residues. V lost 4 bases and J lost 2; bases outside the gene matches: 7. The V gene's germline CDR1 is SGHVS and CDR2 FQNEAQ. The CDR3 coding sequence is TGTGCCAGCAGCTCACCCGGGGACAGGGGGGCCTACAATGAGCAGTTCTTC. This translates into CASSSPGDRGAYNEQFF.

This chain uses TRBV5-4 with TRBJ1-2; no firm D call. The CDR3 is made up of 12 amino acids. Germline V gene data show CDR1 as SGHNT and CDR2 as YYREEE (reference sequence). CDR3 region: CAIGRDVYGYTF. DNA of the CDR3: TGTGCAATCGGACGGGATGTTTATGGCTACACCTTC.

In this sample, this clonotype turned up a few times. The chain employs TRBV5-5 and TRBJ2-1; 9 positions match TRBD2. The germline V gene encodes CDR1 SGHKS and CDR2 YYEKEE (reference sequence). With V trimmed by 0 bases and J by 6 bases, 7 bases remained unmatched. CDR3 length: 16 residues. The CDR3 is CASSLEPGTSINEQFF. In DNA form, the CDR3 reads TGTGCCAGCAGCTTGGAACCCGGGACTAGCATCAATGAGCAGTTCTTC.